Given below is one T cell receptor (beta chain) in context. Its specificity is not known. This table comes from immunoSEQ multiplex PCR, and its TCRdb copy is limited to in-frame clones, with some not included. The sample shows about 59,000 clones, over 70% of them seen only once. The data originate from a study of radiation and T cells in renal cell carcinoma. Study context: Nephrectomy followed 15 Gy stereotactic body radiation by 4 weeks. Study-wide results and limits: Without pretreatment biopsies, baseline tumor clonotype presence was undetermined. In blood, top tumor clones expanded by 2 weeks, shrinking by 4.

V dropped 0 bases and J dropped 0 bases, with 8 bases sitting between them. Germline CDR1 and CDR2: GTSNPN and SVGIG (reference sequence). The CDR3 loop spans 14 amino acids. The time point was: baseline pretreatment blood. Treatment given: 15 Gy SBRT to primary tumor, nephrectomy 4 weeks later. After SBRT, blood was collected at 2 and 4 weeks, plus baseline. This receptor was taken from a man between 60 and 70 years old with renal cell carcinoma. The sequenced sample was blood, obtained from a patient whose treatment included radiotherapy and nephrectomy. This chain connects TRBV30 to TRBJ1-1; unclear D gene. This CDR3 is CAWSVPGMNTEAFF. Here the CDR3 DNA reads TGTGCCTGGAGTGTGCCAGGAATGAACACTGAAGCTTTCTTT.